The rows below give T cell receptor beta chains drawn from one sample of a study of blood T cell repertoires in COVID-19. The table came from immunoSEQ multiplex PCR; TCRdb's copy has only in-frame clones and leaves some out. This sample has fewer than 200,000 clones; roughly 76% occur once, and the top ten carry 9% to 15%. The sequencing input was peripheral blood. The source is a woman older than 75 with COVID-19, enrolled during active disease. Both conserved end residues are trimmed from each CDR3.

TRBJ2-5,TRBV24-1,ATSEAGIQETQY
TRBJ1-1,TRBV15,ATTPRRVGKNTEAF
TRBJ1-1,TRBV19,ASSRQGTEAF
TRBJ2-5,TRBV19,ASSTGTLQETQY
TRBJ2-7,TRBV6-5,ASSYWDLGEQY
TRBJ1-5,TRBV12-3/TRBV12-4,ASSLGFQEPQH
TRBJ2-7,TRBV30,AWSVDNPSEQY
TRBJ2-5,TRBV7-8,ASSPSSGRVRGTQY
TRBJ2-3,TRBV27,ASSLSSGRTDTQY
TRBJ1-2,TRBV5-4,ASSVPGQNYGYT
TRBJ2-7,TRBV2,ASSEMASWVREQY
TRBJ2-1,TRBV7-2,ASSLAGGATYNEQF
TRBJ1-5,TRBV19,ASQVSNQPQH
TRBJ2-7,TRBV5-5,ASSSRQGAYEQY
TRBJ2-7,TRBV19,ASSGGTGEVGRYYEQY
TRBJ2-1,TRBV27,ASSLFAGGRYNEQF
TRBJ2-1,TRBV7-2,ASSLARFGGLAQF
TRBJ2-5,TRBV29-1,SGTAGAETQY
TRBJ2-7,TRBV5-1,ASSSAGLTYEQY
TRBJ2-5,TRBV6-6,ASSITGGGETQY
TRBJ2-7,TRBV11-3,ASSSLYGGEGYEQY
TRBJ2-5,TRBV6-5,ASSSSLAGGPETQY
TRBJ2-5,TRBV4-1,ASSQDRGQETQY
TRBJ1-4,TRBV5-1,ASSRQGADEKLF
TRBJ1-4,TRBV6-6,ASSSDRGLNEKLF
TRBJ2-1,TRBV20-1,SASGDRDNEQF
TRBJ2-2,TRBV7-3,ASSSTGGVNTGELF
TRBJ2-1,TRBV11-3,ASSLDRGGREYNEQF
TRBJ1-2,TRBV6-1,ASSEISYGYT
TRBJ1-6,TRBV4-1,ASSRPGQGYNSPLH
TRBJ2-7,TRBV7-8,ASSTRRDSTPGEQY
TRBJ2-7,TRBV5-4,ASSLAGRTYEQY
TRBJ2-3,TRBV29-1,SFWTSGSTDTQY
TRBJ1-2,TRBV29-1,SSRRDRDDYGYT
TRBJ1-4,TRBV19,ASSWGVGPGKLF
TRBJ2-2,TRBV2,ASRYDRAAGELF
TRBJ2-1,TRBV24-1,ATSDFGGDEQF
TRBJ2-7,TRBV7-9,ASSLPRSVEQY
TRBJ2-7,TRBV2,ARVRLVGYEQY
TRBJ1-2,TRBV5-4,ASSLGGQGIYGYT
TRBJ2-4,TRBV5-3,ARSLAGLGGQNIQY
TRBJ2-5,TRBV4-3,ASSQGLAETQY
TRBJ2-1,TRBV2,ASSYYNEQF
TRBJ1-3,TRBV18,ASSTSTGVRNTIY
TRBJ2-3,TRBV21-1,ASSKGQEADTQY
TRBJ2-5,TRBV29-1,SVDSGGGETQY
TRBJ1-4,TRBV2,ASSPSTTNEKLF
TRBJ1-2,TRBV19,ASRRLSYGYT
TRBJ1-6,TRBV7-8,ASSQTGTGISSPLH
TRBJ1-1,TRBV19,ASSIQGANTEAF
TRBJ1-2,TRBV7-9,ASSHQGYYGYT
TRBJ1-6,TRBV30,AWRDWGGGSPLH